This TCR beta chain derives from a study of cytomegalovirus exposure and HLA in healthy donors listed by TCRdb under 2017. For the wider study: According to an earlier analysis of 587 of the donors, about 179 million T cells yielded roughly 110 million unique TCR beta sequences and about 300 Gb of sequence data. Approximately 330 gigabases of sequencing data and around 88 million unique TCR sequences made up an early release that covered under 750 HLA-typed donors. The genetic ancestry cluster associated with self-reported Caucasian donors included about 81% of the roughly 410 genotyped donors. The aim of the study was to test whether cataloging public T cell receptors could identify signatures of past pathogen exposure. The T cell repertoires of 670 or so subjects were profiled by immunosequencing and related to cytomegalovirus serostatus. Besides the first cohort of approximately 670 subjects, a separate validation cohort made up of 90 to 150 different subjects was used. To predict cytomegalovirus infection status, the study combined high-throughput TCR immunosequencing, statistical association of individual TCRs with disease status, and machine learning. A later analysis re-examined previously published TCR beta repertoires from 500 to 700 donors and added high-resolution HLA genotyping to investigate patterns of TCR occurrence. Rather than using new phenotypic data, the later analysis identified candidate immune exposures from TCR beta sequences and from how often those sequences occurred across donors. An earlier analysis of about 620 of the donors applied high-throughput TCR beta sequencing to assess whether each TCR beta V gene segment acted as functional or pseudogenic. Alongside the repertoire data, information on donor age, sex, ethnicity and CMV serostatus was compiled. A later genetic analysis used genome-wide SNP genotypes for about three fifths of the 666 donors, treating that subset as a discovery cohort. All discovery cohort repertoires had been generated on a single sequencing platform. Class I and class II HLA loci were covered by the typing at four-digit resolution. Typing coverage varied by locus: roughly 629-640 donors for A, B, C, DRB1 and DQB1; under 550 for DQA1; over 600 for DPA1; some 470 for DPB1. Because of strong linkage in the cohort, a few DR-DQ haplotypes were treated as single units for association and clustering. Among about 410 genotyped donors of the cohort, an average of around 250,000 unique TCR beta nucleotide sequences was sequenced per donor, of which about 20% were non-productive. Overall study results and their limits: In a later analysis, some 17,000 TCR beta sequences were associated with specific HLA alleles at a false discovery rate of 0.05. The only immune exposure information available for the cohort was CMV serostatus. Because counts were too low, around 17 rarely observed V segments, including chromosome 9 orphons, were left out of the earlier analysis of a few hundred of the donors. In a later analysis, HLA-associated TCR beta chains were found to be more clonally expanded and to have lower generation probabilities than equally common non-associated chains. Several of the top co-occurrence clusters appeared to be linked to parvovirus B19, influenza, CMV and Epstein-Barr virus, according to a later analysis. In vitro tests confirmed that a few of the cytomegalovirus-associated TCR beta chains recognize cytomegalovirus antigens. In an earlier analysis of approximately 590 of the donors, most TCR beta V segments were observed in productive rearrangements about 90% or about 30% of the time, broadly matching IMGT annotations. This cohort had only TCR beta chains sequenced, and the lack of alpha or paired-chain data limited which features could be detected. Sequencing depth was assumed to be roughly uniform across donors in the presence/absence analyses, though that assumption may not hold. A later genetic analysis reported fewer N-insertions in productive TCRs among donors in an Asian-associated ancestry cluster than the roughly 620-donor mean. According to a later analysis, most CMV-associated TCR beta chains appeared to be HLA-restricted, and the HLA associations seemed to be driven largely by CMV exposure. The study gave a list of about 150 TCR beta chains associated with cytomegalovirus. HLA typing was unavailable for some donors at each locus, so association tests used only the typed subset. While some public TCRs were present in many individuals, most TCR sequences turned up only very rarely across donors. A group of highly shared sequence variants was considered likely to be a technical artifact of the sequencing pipeline. According to the authors, the approach could potentially be generalized to other disease states and immunological phenotypes. The classifier was reported to diagnose cytomegalovirus status with high specificity and sensitivity in both the original cohort and the validation cohort. Correlated functional status among segregating V segments might be attributable to linkage disequilibrium, but an unknown experimental factor could not be ruled out. In a later analysis, TCR association rates were found to vary across HLA loci, with the most associated TCRs seen for DRB1 alleles and the fewest for HLA-C alleles. A further reported finding was that TCR beta sequences accurately predicted the HLA-A and HLA-B alleles for most subjects in the first cohort. In a later genetic analysis, a missense DCLRE1C variant was associated with V-gene and J-gene trimming of TCR beta chains, and the association was replicated in an independent cohort. When HLA alleles, especially DR and DQ, strongly co-occurred, attributing TCR associations to individual alleles was difficult.

The cohort consisted of approximately 670 healthy bone marrow donors. At the time of sampling, every cohort member was nominally healthy, though immune exposures that went unrecorded were likely present. The donor was CMV seropositive and belonged to the group of 250 to 300 seropositive cohort members. Every donor gave a peripheral blood sample, and the peripheral blood mononuclear cells from that sample were used for TCR beta sequencing. The Qiagen DNeasy Blood Extraction Kit was used to extract genomic DNA from the blood cell samples. Library prep was done by the immunoSEQ multiplex PCR assay. The multiplex PCR relied on a mix of 60 forward primers for TCR Vbeta segments and 13 reverse primers for TCR Jbeta segments. The CDR3 region of rearranged TCR beta genes was amplified from genomic DNA by a multiplex PCR assay. The amplified TCR beta libraries were sequenced on the Illumina HiSeq System as 87-base-pair reads. In the paper's pipeline: A later analysis tallied roughly 76 million unique TCR beta chains across the 610 or so repertoires, and about 12 million of those chains were shared by two or more donors. A nearest-neighbor algorithm error-corrected the raw reads and collapsed the reads into unique sequences, merging closely related sequences to remove PCR and sequencing errors. To assign V, D and J gene segments, CDR3 sequences were aligned to IMGT reference sequences. For a sequence to be retained, a match of at least six nucleotides to both a V gene segment and a J gene segment was required. Rearrangements were classified as productive when the CDR3 lacked stop codons and remained in frame with V and J, and all other rearrangements were classified as non-productive. Following IMGT convention, CDR3 was defined as the stretch from the second conserved V-encoded cysteine to the conserved J-encoded phenylalanine. The earlier analysis of a few hundred of the donors excluded any sequence lacking an unambiguous match to a single V gene segment. In an earlier analysis of about 590 of the donors, a V segment was called functional when productive rearrangements were above 56.7%, and segregating when the standard deviation between donors exceeded 5%. A statistical classification framework was built for diagnosing cytomegalovirus status from the catalog of TCR beta chain sequences. In a later analysis, V and J genes were assigned by comparing TCR nucleotide sequences against IMGT/GENE-DB human TR gene sequences. In a later analysis, CDR3 sequences and most-parsimonious VDJ recombination scenarios were assigned using the TCRdist pipeline. In a later analysis, each TCR beta chain was defined by its CDR3 amino acid sequence together with its V-gene family, and reads without a unique V-gene family were excluded. As a way to deal with suspected cross-contamination and a sequencing artifact, a later analysis dropped approximately 570 nucleotide sequences that were highly shared and had low generation probability. For each public chain, a later analysis derived a clonal expansion index from normalized ranks of inferred template counts within each repertoire. In a later analysis, generation probabilities were computed using a VDJ recombination model fitted to out-of-frame rearrangements, and the results were checked against IGoR. Hypergeometric tests were used in a later analysis to score TCR-TCR, TCR-HLA and TCR-CMV co-occurrence, with a repertoire-size bias correction applied to the TCR pairs. A later analysis estimated false discovery rates by permuting HLA or CMV assignments 20 times. In a later analysis, co-occurring TCRs were grouped using DBSCAN, and TCRdist sequence similarity was added for clustering within HLA-allele-positive subsets. For co-occurrence clustering, repertoires with fewer than 30,000 or more than 120,000 public chains were excluded, along with roughly 5 repertoires with anomalous nucleotide sharing. This immuneACCESS table, as held by TCRdb, lists in-frame sequences with V and J called but not all clones. Of the missing ones, under half trace to an unresolved V gene in checked studies; the others have no known cause. D and trimming were read from the DNA, whereas the V and J calls and clone size are those reported in that table. This sample holds some 120,000 clones; over 75% were observed only once. Roughly 9.7% of the sample belongs to the ten largest clones.

Concerning this clone: What this receptor recognizes is not known. No per-base quality is available; no much larger clone lies one base away.

This TCR derives from a man aged 35 to 55 in good health and CMV-seropositive. Sequencing used PBMCs.

The DNA sequence reads TGTGCCAGCAGTGAATCCGGGACTAGCGGGGATGAGCAGTTCTTC. Its coded protein is CASSESGTSGDEQFF. Recombination joined TRBV6-4 with TRBJ2-1; the central 13 bases match TRBD2. Trimming removed 3 bases from V and 8 bases from J; the gene matches leave 4 bases unexplained. For CDR1 and CDR2, the germline V gene lists MRHNA and SNTAGT. From the cysteine through the phenylalanine, the CDR3 covers 15 amino acids. Only the CDR3 DNA is retained, 45 bases long and in frame from the first base.